The next 21 T cell receptor beta chains were all read from a single sample in a study of blood T cell repertoires in COVID-19. Measured with immunoSEQ multiplex PCR; TCRdb has only the in-frame clones, and not every one. The sample carries approximately 89,000 clones, about 81% recorded once. Sequenced sample: peripheral blood. These receptors all stem from a man aged 65 to 85 with acute or convalescent COVID-19.

The V gene is TRBV28, the J gene TRBJ1-2; 7 positions match TRBD1. CDR1 and CDR2 from the germline V gene are MDHEN and SYDVKM. The length of the CDR3 is 16 residues. The junction had 10 bases not matched to a gene; V was cut back by 0 bases and J by 6 bases. CDR3 in DNA: TGTGCCAGCAGTTTATGGAGGGGGCATGGGCATGATGGCTACACCTTC. Translating gives CASSLWRGHGHDGYTF.

The chain has TRBV12-5 and TRBJ1-4, with a possible D match to TRBD1 (6 bases). This CDR3 has 18 residues. In germline, CDR1 is LGHNT, CDR2 FRNRAP. V lost 3 bases and J 1 base, leaving 18 bases between the germline ends. CDR3 amino acids: CASGFGSPYRETNEKLFF. The CDR3 DNA sequence: TGTGCTAGTGGTTTTGGGTCTCCATACAGGGAAACTAATGAAAAACTGTTTTTT.

The rearrangement joins TRBV30 to TRBJ2-3, with TRBD1 matching 9 bases. V was clipped by 0 bases and J by 5 bases; unmatched bases: 9. CDR3 length equals 16 residues. Per the germline V gene, CDR1 is GTSNPN and CDR2 is SVGIG (reference sequence). The CDR3 region is CAWSVRGTGLGDTQYF. CDR3 in DNA: TGTGCCTGGAGTGTACGGGGGACAGGGTTGGGAGATACGCAGTATTTT.

V usage is TRBV11-1 and J usage is TRBJ1-1; a weak D match, TRBD1 (6 bases). Germline CDR1 reads SGHAT; CDR2 reads FQDESV (reference sequence). This CDR3 spans 15 amino acids. V was shortened by 1 base and J by 1 base, with 10 bases between the two germline ends. The CDR3 DNA reads TGTGCCAGCAGCTTAGATGACAGGCCGAACACTGAAGCTTTCTTT. Protein: CASSLDDRPNTEAFF. Full variable domain (rest looked up from reference TRBV11-1 and TRBJ1-1): EAEVAQSPRYKITEKSQAVAFWCDPISGHATLYWYRQILGQGPELLVQFQDESVVDDSQLPKDRFSAERLKGVDSTLKIQPAELGDSAMYLCASSLDDRPNTEAFFGQGTRLTVV.

The chain combines TRBV5-8 with TRBJ2-7, with D perhaps matching TRBD1 (6 bases). V lost 4 bases, J lost 0 bases, and 17 bases lay in between. The CDR3 length is 16 residues. Germline V gives CDR1 SGHTS, CDR2 YDEGEE. Written as DNA, the CDR3 is TGTGCCAGCAGCCCCCCACCAGGGGTGGGCTCCTACGAGCAGTACTTC. It translates to CASSPPPGVGSYEQYF.

The rearrangement joins TRBV7-2 to TRBJ2-7; D is perhaps TRBD2 (5 bases). CDR3 size: 16 residues. V shed 5 bases and J shed 2 bases, with 19 bases lying between them. Germline lookup yields CDR1 SGHTA and CDR2 FQGNSA. The CDR3 protein is CASSPDSGHTPYEQYF. In DNA, the CDR3 is TGTGCCAGCAGCCCGGACTCTGGGCACACACCCTACGAGCAGTACTTC.

This clone occurred a few times. The CDR3 spells CASSGSAGAEETQYF. DNA of the CDR3: TGTGCCAGCAGCGGGTCGGCGGGAGCAGAGGAGACCCAGTACTTC. The rearrangement uses TRBV5-5 and TRBJ2-5, with 7 bases aligning to TRBD2. Germline CDR1 is SGHKS and CDR2 is YYEKEE (reference sequence). The trim removed 4 bases at V and 5 bases at J, leaving 11 bases unmatched. This CDR3 spans 15 amino acids.

This clone was recorded only once. The chain combines TRBV9 with TRBJ2-7; D not certain. In germline, CDR1 is SGDLS, CDR2 YYNGEE. Trimming took 0 bases from V and 5 from J, leaving 9 bases between them. This CDR3 has 13 amino acids. This chain's CDR3 is CASSVGLQNEQYF. CDR3 bases: TGTGCCAGCAGCGTAGGGCTCCAAAACGAGCAGTACTTC.

The chain has TRBV6-5 and TRBJ1-1; D is ambiguous. The CDR3 length is 13 residues. V lost 6 bases, J lost 5 bases, and 13 bases lay in between. Germline V gene data show CDR1 as MNHEY and CDR2 as SVGAGI. Written as DNA, the CDR3 is TGTGCCAGCAGCCCGACACTGGAAACTGAAGCTTTCTTT. Protein sequence: CASSPTLETEAFF.

The chain is built from TRBV30 and TRBJ2-1; TRBD1 matches at 12 bases. CDR1 is GTSNPN, CDR2 SVGIG, per germline (reference sequence). CDR3 length equals 13 residues. V trimming: 4 bases; J trimming: 9 bases; junction bases outside the gene matches: 4. The CDR3 nucleotides are TGTGCCTGGAATCGGGACAGGGGGCGTGAGCAGTTCTTC. Encoded protein: CAWNRDRGREQFF.

The CDR3 coding sequence is TGTGCCAGCAGCCCATTTCGGGATTCTTATCAGCCCCAGCATTTT. Amino acids: CASSPFRDSYQPQHF. This chain joins TRBV6-5 and TRBJ1-5; D remains unclear. Trimming stripped 6 bases from V and 5 bases from J, with 17 bases between. The germline CDR1 and CDR2 sequences are MNHEY and SVGAGI. The CDR3 covers 15 residues.

This clone was seen just once. The J gene is TRBJ2-6, the V gene TRBV18; TRBD1 matches at 10 bases. Germline V gives CDR1 KGHSH, CDR2 LQKENI. V trimming: 3 bases; J trimming: 4 bases; junction bases outside the gene matches: 3. The CDR3 runs to 16 residues. The CDR3 DNA reads TGTGCCAGCTCACCCGGGACAGGGGCGGGGGCCAACGTCCTGACTTTC. This codes for CASSPGTGAGANVLTF.

The chain combines TRBV10-3 with TRBJ2-3, with 7 bases matching TRBD2. The CDR3 spans 18 residues. Germline CDR1 reads ENHRY; CDR2 reads SYGVKD. The V segment lost 0 bases and the J segment 0 bases; nucleotides outside the gene matches: 9. The CDR3 region has the DNA TGTGCCATCAGTGAGTCGAGATCTGGGACTATAAGCACAGATACGCAGTATTTT. It is translated as CAISESRSGTISTDTQYF.

This chain joins TRBV5-1 and TRBJ2-6; a weak D match, TRBD2 (6 bases). V lost 4 bases and J lost 12, with 17 bases in between. Germline CDR1 SGHRS, CDR2 YFSETQ. The CDR3 extends over 14 amino acids. DNA for the CDR3: TGCGCCAGCAGCGCCGGGGCTCAGGGAGGCGTCCTGACTTTC. Its protein product is CASSAGAQGGVLTF. Together with reference TRBV5-1 and TRBJ2-6, the CDR3 gives the full variable domain: KAGVTQTPRYLIKTRGQQVTLSCSPISGHRSVSWYQQTPGQGLQFLFEYFSETQRNKGNFPGRFSGRQFSNSRSEMNVSTLELGDSALYLCASSAGAQGGVLTFGAGSRLTVL.

J is TRBJ2-3 and V is TRBV24-1; 7 bases line up with TRBD1. The trim removed 9 bases at V and 1 base at J, leaving 9 bases unmatched. This CDR3 comprises 15 residues. Looked up from germline, CDR1 is KGHDR and CDR2 is SFDVKD. CDR3: CATGRQGRGTDTQYF. The CDR3 bases are TGTGCCACCGGAAGACAGGGTCGGGGCACAGATACGCAGTATTTT.

The V and J genes are TRBV6-5 and TRBJ2-7, with 10 bases matching TRBD1. Losses at the gene ends were 6 bases for V and 3 bases for J; bases not matched to a gene: 2. Germline CDR1 MNHEY, CDR2 SVGAGI. The CDR3 loop spans 13 amino acids. CDR3: CASRRTGGYEQYF. CDR3 DNA sequence: TGTGCCAGCAGGCGGACAGGGGGCTACGAGCAGTACTTC.

This clone was counted only a few times. CDR3 nucleotides: TGTGCCAGCAACATCGCGGGCGGTCTTAACTATGGCTACACCTTC. Its protein is CASNIAGGLNYGYTF. This chain uses TRBV28 with TRBJ1-2; D is unresolved. The CDR3 runs 15 residues. V gave up 7 bases and J gave up 1 base, with 16 bases separating them. Germline values: CDR1 MDHEN, CDR2 SYDVKM.

The CDR3 DNA reads as TGTGCCAGCAGCTTGGCCCGAGATGGCTACACCTTC. Amino acid sequence: CASSLARDGYTF. The chain has TRBV5-6 and TRBJ1-2; no clear D. Trimming left V 0 bases short and J 6 bases short, with 6 bases between. The CDR3 runs 12 residues. Germline lookup yields CDR1 SGHDT and CDR2 YYEEEE.

The gene calls are TRBV7-9 and TRBJ2-5, with 12 bases that match TRBD2. V lost 5 bases, J lost 6 bases, and 10 bases stayed unmatched. CDR1 and CDR2 (germline): SEHNR, FQNEAQ (reference sequence). This CDR3 has 16 amino acids. The CDR3, as DNA: TGTGCCAGCAGCAGCACTAGCGGGAGGCTTCGACAGACCCAGTACTTC. Translation: CASSSTSGRLRQTQYF. The entire variable domain, with the rest obtained from reference TRBV7-9 and TRBJ2-5, is as follows: DTGVSQNPRHKITKRGQNVTFRCDPISEHNRLYWYRQTLGQGPEFLTYFQNEAQLEKSRLLSDRFSAERPKGSFSTLEIQRTEQGDSAMYLCASSSTSGRLRQTQYFGPGTRLLVL.

The chain joins TRBV6-4 to TRBJ2-1; 10 positions match TRBD1. The CDR3 is 18 residues long. The V and J ends lost 3 bases and 7 bases, in that order; junction bases with no gene match: 15. Per germline, CDR1 MRHNA and CDR2 SNTAGT. Written as DNA, the CDR3 is TGTGCCAGCAGTGATTCTCGGAAGGGGACAGGGGCTGTGAATGAGCAGTTCTTC. Protein product: CASSDSRKGTGAVNEQFF.

V gene TRBV5-4 combines with J gene TRBJ2-3; 8 positions agree with TRBD1. The CDR3 runs 15 residues. Losses at the gene ends were 1 base for V and 4 bases for J; bases not matched to a gene: 5. The germline V gene has CDR1 SGHNT and CDR2 YYREEE (reference sequence). The DNA of the CDR3 is TGTGCCAGCAGCTTGCGACAGGGGATCGCAGATACGCAGTATTTT. Translating it yields CASSLRQGIADTQYF.